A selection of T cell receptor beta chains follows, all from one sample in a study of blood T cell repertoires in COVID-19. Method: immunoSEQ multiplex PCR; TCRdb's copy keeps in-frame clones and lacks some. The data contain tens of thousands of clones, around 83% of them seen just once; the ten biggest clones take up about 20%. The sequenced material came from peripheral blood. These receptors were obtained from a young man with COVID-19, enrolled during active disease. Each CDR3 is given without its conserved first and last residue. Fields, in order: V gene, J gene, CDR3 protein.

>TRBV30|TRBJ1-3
ASPTGTGGEGIGNTIY
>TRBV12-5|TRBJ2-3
ASGLQLAGGRGTQY
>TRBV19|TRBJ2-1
ASRGTSGGYNEQF
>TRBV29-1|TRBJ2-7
SVGDRDLSYEQY
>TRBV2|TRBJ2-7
ASSVRLGTGEGYEQY
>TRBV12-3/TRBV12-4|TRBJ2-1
ASARENLEQF
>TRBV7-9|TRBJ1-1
ASSWIRGTGKQNTEAF
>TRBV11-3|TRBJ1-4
ASSLRTTGTNEKLF
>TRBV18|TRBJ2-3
ASSPGLAGADTQY
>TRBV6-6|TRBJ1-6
ASSPDKQGESYNSPLH
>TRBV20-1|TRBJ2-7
SAIDGGGGGLGQY
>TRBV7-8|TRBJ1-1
ASSLEQGAGTEAF
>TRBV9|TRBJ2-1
ASGAEQF
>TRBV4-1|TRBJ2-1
ASSRGLAGPGNEQF
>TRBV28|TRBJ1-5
ASSLSVYGTGYGAQH
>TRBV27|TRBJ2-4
ASRGNEGGSWY
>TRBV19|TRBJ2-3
ASRESTDTQY
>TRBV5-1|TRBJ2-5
ASSLSSGGAGKTQY
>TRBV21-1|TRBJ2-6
ASKKPGQLDSGANVLT
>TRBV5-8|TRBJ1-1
ASSFWAGQGNTEAF
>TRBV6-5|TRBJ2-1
ASRRDRVYNEQF
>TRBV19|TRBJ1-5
ASSIGGAGEGQPQH
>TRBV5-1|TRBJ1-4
ASSYGRVDEKLF
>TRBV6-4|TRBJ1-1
ASSVAANTEAF
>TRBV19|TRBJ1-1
ASSITGDTEAF
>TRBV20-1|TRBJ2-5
SARGQETQY
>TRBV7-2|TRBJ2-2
ASSLIPSGGWNTGELF
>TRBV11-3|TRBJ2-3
ASSLRMGGGTDTQY
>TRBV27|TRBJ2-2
ASSLSGRVVAGELF
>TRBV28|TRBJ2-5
ASSLELGETQY
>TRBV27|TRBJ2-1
ASSLGLAGMSYNEQF
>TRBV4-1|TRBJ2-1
ASSRPPPGTGLTNEQF
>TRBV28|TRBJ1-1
ATRSDRGWNTEAF
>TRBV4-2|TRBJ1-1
ASSPGQGMNTEAF
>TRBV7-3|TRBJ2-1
ASSRDRRNEQF
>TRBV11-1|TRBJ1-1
ASSGENTEAF
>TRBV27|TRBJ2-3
ASSPTGGRGTDTQY
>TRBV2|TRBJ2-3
ASTASASGRGNTQY
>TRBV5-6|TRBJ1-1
ATSQGSMAEAF
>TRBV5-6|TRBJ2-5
ASSLVIAGGKETQY
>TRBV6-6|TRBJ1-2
ASSFNHPWEGYT
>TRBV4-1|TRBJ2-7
ASSQRGEQY
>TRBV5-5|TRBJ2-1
ASTREGPYNEQF
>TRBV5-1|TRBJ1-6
ASSLGSSNSPLH
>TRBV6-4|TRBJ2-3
ASSDDGSTDTQY
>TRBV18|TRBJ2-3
ASSPSRTGPSRTDTQY
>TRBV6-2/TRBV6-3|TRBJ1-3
ASSPSRSGNTIY
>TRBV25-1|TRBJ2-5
ASGASGGQETQY
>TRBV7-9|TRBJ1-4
ASSLERKGTNEKLF
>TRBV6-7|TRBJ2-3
ASSYPLTDTQY
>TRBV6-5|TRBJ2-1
ASSSPKYNEQF